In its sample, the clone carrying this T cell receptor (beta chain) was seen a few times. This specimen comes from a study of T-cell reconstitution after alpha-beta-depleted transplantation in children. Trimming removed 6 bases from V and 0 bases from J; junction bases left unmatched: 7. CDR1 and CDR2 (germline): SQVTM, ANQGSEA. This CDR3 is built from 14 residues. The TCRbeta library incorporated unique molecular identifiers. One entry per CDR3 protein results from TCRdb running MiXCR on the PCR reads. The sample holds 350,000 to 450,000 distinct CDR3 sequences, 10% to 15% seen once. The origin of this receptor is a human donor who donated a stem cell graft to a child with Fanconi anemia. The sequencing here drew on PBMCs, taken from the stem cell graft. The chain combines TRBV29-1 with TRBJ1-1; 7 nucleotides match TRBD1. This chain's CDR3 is CSVENTGVNTEAFF. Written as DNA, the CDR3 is TGCAGCGTCGAAAATACAGGGGTGAACACTGAAGCTTTCTTT. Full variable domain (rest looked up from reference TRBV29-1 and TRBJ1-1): SAVISQKPSRDICQRGTSLTIQCQVDSQVTMMFWYRQQPGQSLTLIATANQGSEATYESGFVIDKFPISRPNLTFSTLTVSNMSPEDSSIYLCSVENTGVNTEAFFGQGTRLTVV.